This is a list of T cell receptor beta chains from one sample in a study of shared clonotypes between healthy human individuals. Libraries were prepared by immunoSEQ multiplex PCR; TCRdb keeps only in-frame clonotypes and omits some of them. The sample records approximately 1,000,000 clones, roughly 80% being singletons. Sequenced: memory CD4+ T cells from PBMCs. The receptors stem from a man between 18 and 29 years old in good health. Some clones in this sample may be carry-over from other donors' samples. Both conserved end residues are part of each CDR3. The D gene is left open where the match is weak. The size field is filled for only some rows; it gives once, few, many or a size class.

d_gene: NA
v_gene: TRBV5-5
j_gene: TRBJ2-5
abundance: NA
CDR3aa: CASSFVGRQETQYF
CDR3nt: TGTGCCAGCAGTTTTGTTGGGAGACAAGAGACCCAGTACTTC

d_gene: TRBD1
v_gene: TRBV5-1
j_gene: TRBJ2-2
abundance: NA
CDR3aa: CASSSQGQGKAGELFF
CDR3nt: TGCGCCAGCAGCTCGCAGGGACAGGGAAAGGCCGGGGAGCTGTTTTTT

d_gene: TRBD2
v_gene: TRBV5-6
j_gene: TRBJ2-1
abundance: NA
CDR3aa: CASSLSFGTSGYNEQFF
CDR3nt: TGTGCCAGCAGCCTCAGCTTCGGGACTAGCGGATACAATGAGCAGTTCTTC

d_gene: TRBD1
v_gene: TRBV6-1
j_gene: TRBJ1-4
abundance: NA
CDR3aa: CASTEFFGQDEKLFF
CDR3nt: TGTGCCAGCACCGAATTTTTCGGACAGGATGAAAAACTGTTTTTT

d_gene: NA
v_gene: TRBV28
j_gene: TRBJ1-2
abundance: NA
CDR3aa: CASSPGLYGYTF
CDR3nt: TGTGCCAGCAGTCCCGGCCTCTATGGCTACACCTTC

d_gene: NA
v_gene: TRBV15
j_gene: TRBJ2-1
abundance: NA
CDR3aa: CATSREGGPLEQFF
CDR3nt: TGTGCCACCAGCAGAGAAGGGGGACCACTAGAGCAGTTCTTC

d_gene: TRBD1
v_gene: TRBV28
j_gene: TRBJ2-2
abundance: NA
CDR3aa: CASSADRVVTGELFF
CDR3nt: TGTGCCAGCAGTGCGGACAGGGTAGTCACCGGGGAGCTGTTTTTT

d_gene: NA
v_gene: TRBV6-6
j_gene: TRBJ2-1
abundance: few
CDR3aa: CASSYSRLRNEQFF
CDR3nt: TGTGCCAGCAGTTACTCTAGGCTTCGGAATGAGCAGTTCTTC

d_gene: TRBD1
v_gene: TRBV2
j_gene: TRBJ2-3
abundance: once
CDR3aa: CASRDREGADTQYF
CDR3nt: TGTGCCAGCAGGGACAGGGAAGGAGCAGATACGCAGTATTTT

d_gene: NA
v_gene: TRBV2
j_gene: TRBJ2-5
abundance: NA
CDR3aa: CASSAGPRETQYF
CDR3nt: TGTGCCAGCAGTGCGGGACCGAGAGAGACCCAGTACTTC

d_gene: NA
v_gene: TRBV7-8
j_gene: TRBJ2-2
abundance: NA
CDR3aa: CASSPRDTNTGELFF
CDR3nt: TGTGCCAGCAGCCCCCGGGACACCAACACCGGGGAGCTGTTTTTT

d_gene: TRBD2
v_gene: TRBV10-3
j_gene: TRBJ2-7
abundance: NA
CDR3aa: CAIRGGTSTYEQYF
CDR3nt: TGTGCCATCAGGGGAGGGACTTCCACCTACGAGCAGTACTTC

d_gene: TRBD1
v_gene: TRBV11-2
j_gene: TRBJ2-2
abundance: NA
CDR3aa: CASSLQGAANTGELFF
CDR3nt: TGTGCCAGCAGCTTACAGGGGGCTGCGAACACCGGGGAGCTGTTTTTT

d_gene: NA
v_gene: TRBV28
j_gene: TRBJ2-2
abundance: NA
CDR3aa: CASRTGNTGELFF
CDR3nt: TGTGCCAGCAGAACAGGGAACACCGGGGAGCTGTTTTTT

d_gene: NA
v_gene: TRBV28
j_gene: TRBJ2-7
abundance: NA
CDR3aa: CASSFARTSLNEQYF
CDR3nt: TGTGCCAGCAGTTTTGCACGGACGTCTCTGAACGAGCAGTACTTC

d_gene: TRBD2
v_gene: TRBV7-3
j_gene: TRBJ2-1
abundance: NA
CDR3aa: CASSPTPAGINEQFF
CDR3nt: TGTGCCAGCAGCCCCACCCCAGCGGGAATCAATGAGCAGTTCTTC

d_gene: TRBD2
v_gene: TRBV5-4
j_gene: TRBJ2-3
abundance: NA
CDR3aa: CASLLAGEGTQYF
CDR3nt: TGTGCCAGCCTACTAGCGGGAGAGGGAACGCAGTATTTT

d_gene: NA
v_gene: TRBV30
j_gene: TRBJ2-5
abundance: NA
CDR3aa: CAWSPLGNTQYF
CDR3nt: TGTGCCTGGAGTCCCTTAGGGAACACCCAGTACTTC

d_gene: NA
v_gene: TRBV18
j_gene: TRBJ1-3
abundance: NA
CDR3aa: CASSPQGNGNTIYF
CDR3nt: TGTGCCAGCTCACCGCAGGGAAATGGAAACACCATATATTTT

d_gene: NA
v_gene: TRBV28
j_gene: TRBJ1-2
abundance: many
CDR3aa: CASSRYGYTF
CDR3nt: TGTGCCAGCAGTCGCTATGGCTACACCTTC

d_gene: NA
v_gene: TRBV27
j_gene: TRBJ2-5
abundance: NA
CDR3aa: CASGLQETQYF
CDR3nt: TGTGCCAGCGGATTACAAGAGACCCAGTACTTC

d_gene: NA
v_gene: TRBV19
j_gene: TRBJ2-2
abundance: few
CDR3aa: CASSPPAGHGELFF
CDR3nt: TGTGCCAGTAGTCCTCCGGCAGGGCACGGGGAGCTGTTTTTT

d_gene: NA
v_gene: TRBV5-1
j_gene: TRBJ2-5
abundance: NA
CDR3aa: CASSSGTLQETQYF
CDR3nt: TGCGCCAGCAGCTCCGGGACCCTTCAAGAGACCCAGTACTTC

d_gene: TRBD1
v_gene: TRBV10-2
j_gene: TRBJ2-7
abundance: few
CDR3aa: CASSGGPSLRDRGINEQYF
CDR3nt: TGCGCCAGCAGCGGCGGTCCTTCTCTCCGGGACAGGGGCATCAACGAGCAGTACTTC

d_gene: NA
v_gene: TRBV28
j_gene: TRBJ1-4
abundance: NA
CDR3aa: CASSLMGGTHIEKLFF
CDR3nt: TGTGCCAGCAGTTTGATGGGAGGAACCCATATTGAAAAACTGTTTTTT

d_gene: NA
v_gene: TRBV6-1
j_gene: TRBJ2-7
abundance: NA
CDR3aa: CASSEVDTPYLGEQYF
CDR3nt: TGTGCCAGCAGTGAAGTGGACACTCCCTATTTGGGGGAGCAGTACTTC

d_gene: NA
v_gene: TRBV7-9
j_gene: TRBJ2-2
abundance: NA
CDR3aa: CASSFSGASLTGELFF
CDR3nt: TGTGCCAGCAGCTTTAGTGGGGCTAGCCTCACCGGGGAGCTGTTTTTT

d_gene: NA
v_gene: TRBV20-1
j_gene: TRBJ1-2
abundance: NA
CDR3aa: CSALGGYTF
CDR3nt: TGCAGTGCTCTGGGAGGCTACACCTTC

d_gene: NA
v_gene: TRBV28
j_gene: TRBJ1-1
abundance: NA
CDR3aa: CASSSPGRLNTEAFF
CDR3nt: TGTGCCAGCAGTTCCCCCGGGAGGCTAAACACTGAAGCTTTCTTT

d_gene: TRBD1
v_gene: TRBV11-1
j_gene: TRBJ2-7
abundance: NA
CDR3aa: CASRTGLGEQYF
CDR3nt: TGTGCCAGCAGGACAGGGTTGGGCGAGCAGTACTTC

d_gene: TRBD1
v_gene: TRBV5-1
j_gene: TRBJ2-7
abundance: once
CDR3aa: CASSSGRFFGTGISYEQYF
CDR3nt: TGCGCCAGCAGCTCTGGCCGGTTCTTCGGGACAGGTATTTCCTACGAGCAGTACTTC

d_gene: NA
v_gene: TRBV5-1
j_gene: TRBJ2-5
abundance: NA
CDR3aa: CASSSPQGGETQYF
CDR3nt: TGCGCCAGCAGCTCCCCACAGGGTGGCGAGACCCAGTACTTC

d_gene: NA
v_gene: TRBV5-1
j_gene: TRBJ2-5
abundance: NA
CDR3aa: CASSLDRDGPETQYF
CDR3nt: TGCGCCAGCAGCTTGGACCGGGACGGCCCGGAGACCCAGTACTTC

d_gene: TRBD2
v_gene: TRBV27
j_gene: TRBJ2-7
abundance: few
CDR3aa: CASSRLAGALGSYEQYF
CDR3nt: TGTGCCAGCAGTAGACTAGCGGGAGCTTTGGGCTCCTACGAGCAGTACTTC

d_gene: NA
v_gene: TRBV7-9
j_gene: TRBJ2-3
abundance: NA
CDR3aa: CASSFRVHTQYF
CDR3nt: TGTGCCAGCAGCTTCAGGGTCCATACGCAGTATTTT

d_gene: NA
v_gene: TRBV5-1
j_gene: TRBJ1-1
abundance: NA
CDR3aa: CASSLDAGGEAFF
CDR3nt: TGCGCCAGCAGCTTGGATGCCGGGGGCGAAGCTTTCTTT

d_gene: NA
v_gene: TRBV7-3
j_gene: TRBJ1-4
abundance: NA
CDR3aa: CASTELEFTEKLSF
CDR3nt: TGTGCCAGCACAGAATTAGAATTCACGGAAAAACTGTCTTTT

d_gene: NA
v_gene: TRBV6-6
j_gene: TRBJ1-1
abundance: NA
CDR3aa: CASNWGNTEAFF
CDR3nt: TGTGCCAGCAATTGGGGTAACACTGAAGCTTTCTTT

d_gene: NA
v_gene: TRBV5-6
j_gene: TRBJ2-1
abundance: NA
CDR3aa: CASSLAEGEQFF
CDR3nt: TGTGCCAGCAGCTTGGCGGAAGGTGAGCAGTTCTTC

d_gene: NA
v_gene: TRBV5-4
j_gene: TRBJ2-1
abundance: NA
CDR3aa: CASSISGTSYNEQFF
CDR3nt: TGTGCCAGCAGCATCTCCGGGACTTCGTACAATGAGCAGTTCTTC

d_gene: TRBD1
v_gene: TRBV2
j_gene: TRBJ1-1
abundance: NA
CDR3aa: CASSLDRGTEAFF
CDR3nt: TGTGCCAGCAGCCTGGACAGGGGAACTGAAGCTTTCTTT

d_gene: NA
v_gene: TRBV28
j_gene: TRBJ1-1
abundance: few
CDR3aa: CASRAHTGTGAFF
CDR3nt: TGTGCCAGCAGAGCACATACAGGAACTGGCGCTTTCTTT

d_gene: NA
v_gene: TRBV28
j_gene: TRBJ2-3
abundance: NA
CDR3aa: CASSRQPTNTQYF
CDR3nt: TGTGCCAGCAGCCGACAACCGACGAATACGCAGTATTTT

d_gene: TRBD2
v_gene: TRBV30
j_gene: TRBJ2-7
abundance: NA
CDR3aa: CAWSPRLAHSYEQYF
CDR3nt: TGTGCCTGGAGTCCCAGACTAGCCCACTCCTACGAGCAGTACTTC

d_gene: TRBD1
v_gene: TRBV7-9
j_gene: TRBJ1-6
abundance: NA
CDR3aa: CASSTLAGQGNSPLHF
CDR3nt: TGTGCCAGCAGTACCCTGGCCGGACAGGGCAATTCACCCCTCCACTTT

d_gene: TRBD2
v_gene: TRBV18
j_gene: TRBJ2-1
abundance: NA
CDR3aa: CASSPGLAGSYNEQFF
CDR3nt: TGTGCCAGCTCACCAGGACTAGCGGGGTCCTACAATGAGCAGTTCTTC

d_gene: NA
v_gene: TRBV19
j_gene: TRBJ2-3
abundance: few
CDR3aa: CASKRAGTDTQYF
CDR3nt: TGTGCCAGTAAGCGAGCGGGCACAGATACGCAGTATTTT

d_gene: NA
v_gene: TRBV29-1
j_gene: TRBJ1-1
abundance: NA
CDR3aa: CSVAGNQNEAFF
CDR3nt: TGCAGCGTTGCCGGGAATCAAAATGAAGCTTTCTTT

d_gene: NA
v_gene: TRBV29-1
j_gene: TRBJ1-5
abundance: few
CDR3aa: CSVRAGYSNQPQHF
CDR3nt: TGCAGCGTTCGAGCCGGTTATAGCAATCAGCCCCAGCATTTT

d_gene: TRBD1
v_gene: TRBV4-2
j_gene: TRBJ1-1
abundance: NA
CDR3aa: CASSHAQGVWDTEAFF
CDR3nt: TGTGCCAGCAGCCACGCTCAGGGGGTTTGGGACACTGAAGCTTTCTTT

d_gene: NA
v_gene: TRBV27
j_gene: TRBJ1-3
abundance: NA
CDR3aa: CASRPGPNSGNTIYF
CDR3nt: TGTGCCAGCAGACCGGGCCCAAACTCTGGAAACACCATATATTTT

d_gene: NA
v_gene: TRBV28
j_gene: TRBJ1-4
abundance: NA
CDR3aa: CASSFPWGPNEKLFF
CDR3nt: TGTGCCAGCAGTTTCCCGTGGGGACCAAATGAAAAACTGTTTTTT

d_gene: NA
v_gene: TRBV4-2
j_gene: TRBJ2-1
abundance: NA
CDR3aa: CASSQESRWDEQFF
CDR3nt: TGTGCCAGCAGCCAAGAGAGCAGGTGGGATGAGCAGTTCTTC

d_gene: NA
v_gene: TRBV11-2
j_gene: TRBJ2-5
abundance: NA
CDR3aa: CASSSRQSLEETQYF
CDR3nt: TGTGCCAGCAGCTCCCGTCAATCGCTGGAAGAGACCCAGTACTTC

d_gene: TRBD2
v_gene: TRBV13
j_gene: TRBJ2-7
abundance: NA
CDR3aa: CASSSKGTSGSIRLYEQYF
CDR3nt: TGTGCCAGCAGCTCGAAGGGGACTAGCGGGAGCATAAGATTGTACGAGCAGTACTTC